This T cell receptor beta chain was identified during a study of CD8 T cells in Susac syndrome. CDR1 is SGHRS, CDR2 YFSETQ, per germline. The CDR3 has 14 amino acids. Unmatched junction bases numbered 4, after V lost 5 bases and J lost 5 bases. Study-wide results and limits: The CD4+ T cell repertoires in Susac syndrome were not clonally expanded.

CD8+ and CD4+ T cells from blood underwent TCR beta sequencing. Negative isolation yielded CD8+ and CD4+ T cells; FACS enriched TEMRA cells. Points on this clonotype: The target antigen is unknown.

With random hexamers, reverse transcription was performed on roughly 0.45 to 1 ug of RNA. Amplification of TCR beta CDR3 used immunoSEQ multiplex PCR across 54 Vbeta and 13 Jbeta. A single record per CDR3 protein comes from TCRdb applying MiXCR to the immunoSEQ multiplex PCR reads. This table has roughly 160,000 distinct CDR3 sequences, approximately 94% appearing once. Material: CD4+ T cells from PBMCs. This chain links TRBV5-1 with TRBJ2-2; TRBD1 agrees at 9 bases. The TCR was taken from a human donor with Susac syndrome. The CDR3 DNA reads TGCGCCAGCAGGCTGACAGGGGGGACCGGGGAGCTGTTTTTT. Amino acids: CASRLTGGTGELFF.